This record covers a single T cell receptor beta chain. Using immunoSEQ multiplex PCR, the repertoire was profiled, and TCRdb retains in-frame clones only, with some absent. The table has 210,000 or so clones, about 83% seen once. Germline assignment: CDR1 SGHTA and CDR2 FQGNSA. The V end was cut by 5 bases, the J end by 6 bases, with 13 bases between. There are 14 residues in the CDR3. The data were obtained in a study of blood T cell repertoires in COVID-19. At the level of the study: Sources were T cells, B-cell-depleted T cells, or PBMCs; the material itself was cDNA or gDNA.

Material for sequencing was peripheral blood. The chain has TRBV7-2 and TRBJ2-2; TRBD2 might be the D (6 bases). This clonotype originated in a woman between 50 and 59 years old with active or convalescent COVID-19. CDR3 nucleotides: TGTGCCAGCAGCAATAACGGAGGGGCCGGGGAGCTGTTTTTT. This sequence encodes CASSNNGGAGELFF. The whole variable domain, remainder taken from reference TRBV7-2 and TRBJ2-2, is GAGVSQSPSNKVTEKGKDVELRCDPISGHTALYWYRQSLGQGLEFLIYFQGNSAPDKSGLPSDRFSAERTGGSVSTLTIQRTQQEDSAVYLCASSNNGGAGELFFGEGSRLTVL.